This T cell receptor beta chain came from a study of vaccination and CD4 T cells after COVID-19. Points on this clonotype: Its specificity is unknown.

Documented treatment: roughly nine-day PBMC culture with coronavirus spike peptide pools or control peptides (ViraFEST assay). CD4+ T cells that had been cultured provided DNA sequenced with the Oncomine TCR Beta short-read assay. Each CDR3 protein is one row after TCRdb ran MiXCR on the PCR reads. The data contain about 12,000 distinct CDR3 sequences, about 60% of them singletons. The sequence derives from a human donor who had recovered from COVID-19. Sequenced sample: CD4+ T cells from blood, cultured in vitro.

CDR3 residues: CSTDLGQGLNEQFF. Here the CDR3 DNA reads TGCAGTACTGACCTGGGACAGGGACTAAATGAGCAGTTCTTC. The chain recombines TRBV20-1 with TRBJ2-1; TRBD1 aligns across 9 bases. Germline V gene data show CDR1 as DFQATT and CDR2 as SNEGSKA (reference sequence). The length of the CDR3 is 14 residues. With 8 bases clipped from V and 7 bases from J, the junction kept 12 bases outside the gene matches.